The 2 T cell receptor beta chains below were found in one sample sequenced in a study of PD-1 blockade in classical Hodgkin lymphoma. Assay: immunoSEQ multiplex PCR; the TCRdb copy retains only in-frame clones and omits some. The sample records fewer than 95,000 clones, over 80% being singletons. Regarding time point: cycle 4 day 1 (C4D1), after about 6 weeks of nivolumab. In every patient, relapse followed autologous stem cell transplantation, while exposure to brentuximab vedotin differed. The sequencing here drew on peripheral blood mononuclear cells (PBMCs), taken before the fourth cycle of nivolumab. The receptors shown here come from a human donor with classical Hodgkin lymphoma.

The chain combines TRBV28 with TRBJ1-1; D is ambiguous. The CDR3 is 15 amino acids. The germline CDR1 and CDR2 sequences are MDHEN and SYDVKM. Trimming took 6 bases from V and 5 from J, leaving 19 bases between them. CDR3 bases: TGTGCCAGCAGCCTTACCCCCCGAAGAGGGACTGAAGCTTTCTTT. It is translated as CASSLTPRRGTEAFF. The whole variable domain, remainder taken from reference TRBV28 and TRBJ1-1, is DVKVTQSSRYLVKRTGEKVFLECVQDMDHENMFWYRQDPGLGLRLIYFSYDVKMKEKGDIPEGYSVSREKKERFSLILESASTNQTSMYLCASSLTPRRGTEAFFGQGTRLTVV.

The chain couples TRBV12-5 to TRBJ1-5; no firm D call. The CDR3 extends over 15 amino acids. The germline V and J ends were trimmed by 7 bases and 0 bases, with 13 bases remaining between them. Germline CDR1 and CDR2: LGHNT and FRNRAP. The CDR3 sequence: CASALGQISNQPQHF. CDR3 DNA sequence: TGTGCTAGTGCTCTTGGGCAGATTAGCAATCAGCCCCAGCATTTT.